Following are 23 T cell receptor beta chains from one sample sequenced in a study of shared clonotypes between healthy human individuals. Generated by immunoSEQ multiplex PCR, the TCRdb table keeps only in-frame clones and is missing some. The sample gives 2 million to 2.5 million clones, 80% to 95% of which show up once; 0.37% is in the top ten. The sample consisted of naive CD4+ T cells from PBMCs. As for subset: CD45RA+ positively selected. These receptors were collected from a man between 18 and 29 years old in good health. Some clones in this sample may be carry-over from other donors' samples.

The J gene is TRBJ2-7, the V gene TRBV5-3; the D gene could be TRBD1 or TRBD2 (5 bases each). TRBV5-3 is identified as an open reading frame with a role that is uncertain. Trimming took off 7 bases at V and 3 bases at J, with 20 bases between the two ends. This CDR3 spans 15 amino acids. CDR3 in amino acids: CARVMAYRGVYEQYF. The CDR3 DNA reads as TGTGCCAGAGTGATGGCTTATAGAGGGGTCTACGAGCAGTACTTC.

The chain is built from TRBV9 and TRBJ2-1, with 8 positions matching TRBD2. The CDR3 extends over 16 amino acids. V dropped 0 bases and J dropped 14; count of bases not matched to a gene: 16. Germline V gene lookup returns CDR1 SGDLS and CDR2 YYNGEE. The CDR3 spells CASSVGAAGGPGVEFF. The DNA for the CDR3 is TGTGCCAGCAGCGTAGGAGCCGCGGGAGGTCCGGGGGTGGAGTTCTTC.

The V call is TRBV29-1, the J call TRBJ1-1; TRBD1 might be the D (5 bases). CDR1 and CDR2 (germline): SQVTM, ANQGSEA. The CDR3 spans 16 residues. V was clipped by 3 bases and J by 1 base, with 18 bases between them. For the CDR3, the DNA is TGCAGCGTTGATCATCGGTGGGGGAGGGCGAACACTGAAGCTTTCTTT. Residues: CSVDHRWGRANTEAFF. The whole variable domain, remainder taken from reference TRBV29-1 and TRBJ1-1, is SAVISQKPSRDICQRGTSLTIQCQVDSQVTMMFWYRQQPGQSLTLIATANQGSEATYESGFVIDKFPISRPNLTFSTLTVSNMSPEDSSIYLCSVDHRWGRANTEAFFGQGTRLTVV.

V and J are TRBV19 and TRBJ2-7; the match to TRBD2 covers 7 bases. This CDR3 region has 14 residues. Germline V gene lookup returns CDR1 LNHDA and CDR2 SQIVND (reference sequence). V shed 3 bases and J 2 bases; nucleotides not matched to a gene: 4. The chain's CDR3 is CASSIGEGTYEQYF. The CDR3 coding sequence is TGTGCCAGTAGTATCGGGGAGGGCACCTACGAGCAGTACTTC.

This clone was seen only once. The chain recombines TRBV27 with TRBJ1-2, with D maybe TRBD1 (6 bases). The germline gives CDR1 MNHEY, CDR2 SMNVEV (reference sequence). Trimming took 5 bases from V and 0 from J, leaving 13 bases between them. This CDR3 comprises 15 residues. CDR3 sequence (DNA): TGTGCCAGCAGTCCGACTCGACAGGCTAACTATGGCTACACCTTC. It yields the protein CASSPTRQANYGYTF.

The chain couples TRBV11-3 to TRBJ2-3; 7 nucleotides line up with TRBD1. This CDR3 is 14 amino acids long. Trimming took 1 base from V and 6 from J; bases not matched to a gene: 4. CDR1 is SGHNT and CDR2 is YENEEA in the germline V gene. The CDR3 region has the DNA TGTGCCAGCAGCTTAGCGAGCAGGGGGGATACGCAGTATTTT. Translating it yields CASSLASRGDTQYF. Full variable domain (rest looked up from reference TRBV11-3 and TRBJ2-3): EAGVVQSPRYKIIEKKQPVAFWCNPISGHNTLYWYLQNLGQGPELLIRYENEEAVDDSQLPKDRFSAERLKGVDSTLKIQPAELGDSAVYLCASSLASRGDTQYFGPGTRLTVL.

V and J are TRBV19 and TRBJ2-5; D is perhaps TRBD2 (5 bases). V was clipped by 1 base and J by 2 bases, with 11 bases between them. Looked up from germline, CDR1 is LNHDA and CDR2 is SQIVND (reference sequence). The CDR3 spans 15 residues. Written as DNA, the CDR3 is TGTGCCAGTAGTATAGCGCGGGTGGGGCAAGAGACCCAGTACTTC. Its protein product is CASSIARVGQETQYF.

Notes on this clone: The same CDR3 arises from other DNA sequences in this sample as well. This chain uses TRBV7-9 with TRBJ1-1; a possible D gene is TRBD1 (6 bases). Germline V gene data show CDR1 as SEHNR and CDR2 as FQNEAQ (reference sequence). This CDR3 comprises 11 residues. The germline V and J ends were trimmed by 3 bases and 7 bases, with 6 bases remaining between them. CDR3: CASSLTGEAFF. In DNA, the CDR3 is TGTGCCAGCAGCTTGACAGGTGAAGCTTTCTTT.

This clone appeared once. The CDR3 DNA follows: TGCGCCAGCAGCTACCTGGCCGGGACAGAATCCTACGAGCAGTACTTC. This codes for CASSYLAGTESYEQYF. The J gene is TRBJ2-7, the V gene TRBV5-1; TRBD1 agrees at 7 bases. J lost 1 base, V lost 3 bases, and 10 bases had no gene match. CDR1 and CDR2 from the germline V gene are SGHRS and YFSETQ. The CDR3 extends over 16 amino acids. Full variable domain (rest looked up from reference TRBV5-1 and TRBJ2-7): KAGVTQTPRYLIKTRGQQVTLSCSPISGHRSVSWYQQTPGQGLQFLFEYFSETQRNKGNFPGRFSGRQFSNSRSEMNVSTLELGDSALYLCASSYLAGTESYEQYFGPGTRLTVT.

The table lists this clone with a few counts. The junction shows a germline mismatch at one end, possibly a read error. V and J are TRBV30 and TRBJ1-1; D is possibly TRBD1 (5 bases). The CDR3 totals 13 residues. Germline V gene sequence: CDR1 GTSNPN, CDR2 SVGIG (reference sequence). The CDR3 protein is CARRGQGGTEAFF. The CDR3 DNA reads TGTGCCAGGAGAGGTCAGGGAGGCACTGAAGCTTTCTTT.

The V gene is TRBV6-4, the J gene TRBJ2-1; 7 bases line up with TRBD1. CDR3 length equals 14 residues. With 5 bases clipped from V and 0 bases from J, the junction kept 1 base outside the gene matches. From germline, CDR1 is MRHNA and CDR2 SNTAGT. The CDR3: CASSRTGSYNEQFF. In DNA form, the CDR3 reads TGTGCCAGCAGTAGGACAGGCTCCTACAATGAGCAGTTCTTC.

This clone was counted a few times. Other nucleotide sequences in the sample specify the same CDR3. The chain employs TRBV5-1 and TRBJ2-6; D gene ambiguous. V shed 0 bases and J shed 1 base, with 5 bases lying between them. CDR1 is SGHRS, CDR2 YFSETQ, per germline. CDR3 length: 15 amino acids. CDR3 residues: CASSLVLSGANVLTF. The CDR3 DNA is TGCGCCAGCAGCTTGGTCTTATCTGGGGCCAACGTCCTGACTTTC. Filled out from reference TRBV5-1 and TRBJ2-6, the complete variable domain reads KAGVTQTPRYLIKTRGQQVTLSCSPISGHRSVSWYQQTPGQGLQFLFEYFSETQRNKGNFPGRFSGRQFSNSRSEMNVSTLELGDSALYLCASSLVLSGANVLTFGAGSRLTVL.

This chain joins TRBV5-1 and TRBJ2-5; TRBD2 matches 13 bases. The junction had 5 bases not matched to a gene; V was cut back by 0 bases and J by 0 bases. The CDR3 spans 18 residues. Germline V gene sequence: CDR1 SGHRS, CDR2 YFSETQ. The CDR3 coding sequence is TGCGCCAGCAGCTTGGGGAGGGGACTAGCGGGACACCAAGAGACCCAGTACTTC. Amino acids: CASSLGRGLAGHQETQYF.

This clone showed up just once. The chain joins TRBV28 to TRBJ2-6; 7 bases match TRBD1. Losses at the gene ends were 7 bases for V and 2 bases for J; bases not matched to a gene: 8. Germline V gives CDR1 MDHEN, CDR2 SYDVKM. The CDR3 has 16 residues. In nucleotides, the CDR3 is TGTGCCAGCATCCAGTCCACAGGGGCTGGGGCCAACGTCCTGACTTTC. This codes for CASIQSTGAGANVLTF.

This chain uses TRBV28 with TRBJ1-1, with a weak D call TRBD1 (6 bases). Germline CDR1 reads MDHEN; CDR2 reads SYDVKM. CDR3 size: 12 residues. Trimming shortened V by 5 bases and J by 10 bases, and 14 bases separated the two germline ends. CDR3 in DNA: TGTGCCAGCAGTCCGCCGGGGGGCCGAGCTTTCTTT. Encoded protein: CASSPPGGRAFF.

This clone was counted once. The CDR3 protein is CASSLPGPEANVLTF. The CDR3 nucleotides read TGCGCCAGCAGCCTCCCGGGTCCAGAAGCCAACGTCCTGACTTTC. This chain uses TRBV5-1 with TRBJ2-6; D remains unclear. The CDR3 totals 15 residues. Trimming left V 4 bases short and J 7 bases short, with 15 bases between. Germline lookup yields CDR1 SGHRS and CDR2 YFSETQ.

V is TRBV5-1 and J is TRBJ2-7; 14 bases align to TRBD2. The J segment lost 2 bases and the V segment lost 4 bases, leaving 5 bases of the junction unmatched. The CDR3 consists of 16 residues. The germline CDR1 and CDR2 sequences are SGHRS and YFSETQ. For the CDR3, the DNA is TGCGCCAGCAGCCCCGGGACTAGCGGGAGAACCTACGAGCAGTACTTC. Amino acid sequence: CASSPGTSGRTYEQYF. The full variable domain, completed using reference TRBV5-1 and TRBJ2-7, is KAGVTQTPRYLIKTRGQQVTLSCSPISGHRSVSWYQQTPGQGLQFLFEYFSETQRNKGNFPGRFSGRQFSNSRSEMNVSTLELGDSALYLCASSPGTSGRTYEQYFGPGTRLTVT.

The V gene is TRBV6-6, the J gene TRBJ1-1, with a possible D match to TRBD1 (5 bases). The germline CDR1 and CDR2 sequences are MNHNY and SVGAGI (reference sequence). The V and J ends lost 8 bases and 1 base respectively, with 14 bases between them. The CDR3 runs 14 residues. Here the CDR3 reads CASRLDGQNTEAFF. In nucleotides, the CDR3 is TGTGCCAGCCGCCTGGACGGACAGAACACTGAAGCTTTCTTT.

The rearrangement links TRBV5-4 to TRBJ2-7, with D possibly called TRBD1 or TRBD2 (5 bases each). V was shortened by 4 bases and J by 3 bases, with 17 bases between the two germline ends. The CDR3 runs to 15 residues. CDR1 is SGHNT, CDR2 YYREEE, per germline (reference sequence). The CDR3 sequence is CASSGDGAGYYEQYF. The CDR3 DNA reads as TGTGCCAGCAGCGGGGACGGGGCGGGCTACTACGAGCAGTACTTC. Combining the CDR3 with reference TRBV5-4 and TRBJ2-7 gives the whole variable domain ETGVTQSPTHLIKTRGQQVTLRCSSQSGHNTVSWYQQALGQGPQFIFQYYREEENGRGNFPPRFSGLQFPNYSSELNVNALELDDSALYLCASSGDGAGYYEQYFGPGTRLTVT.

This sequence joins TRBV19 and TRBJ2-7; possible D gene TRBD2, 5 bases. This CDR3 is built from 19 residues. CDR1 is LNHDA, CDR2 SQIVND, per germline (reference sequence). V lost 1 base, J lost 4 bases, and 26 bases lay in between. For the CDR3, the DNA is TGTGCCAGTAGTATAGTTAACGGCGGTTCAATAGACTATACATACGAGCAGTACTTC. Protein: CASSIVNGGSIDYTYEQYF.

The V and J genes are TRBV4-1 and TRBJ1-5; D is perhaps TRBD1 (5 bases). Between the trimmed V and J ends, which lost 3 bases and 0 bases, there was a span of 12 bases. The CDR3 is made up of 16 amino acids. Germline V gene lookup returns CDR1 MGHRA and CDR2 YSYEKL. For the CDR3, the DNA is TGCGCCAGCAGCCAGGATAACAGGAATAGCAATCAGCCCCAGCATTTT. It specifies CASSQDNRNSNQPQHF.

The rearrangement links TRBV18 to TRBJ2-7; TRBD2 aligns across 16 bases. V lost 3 bases, J lost 7 bases, and 3 bases stayed unmatched. The CDR3 is 15 residues long. Germline V gives CDR1 KGHSH, CDR2 LQKENI. The CDR3, as DNA: TGTGCCAGCTCACCCCGGGGACTAGCGGGAGGGGAGCAGTACTTC. Translated: CASSPRGLAGGEQYF.

The chain carries TRBV9 and TRBJ2-2; D possibly corresponds to TRBD2 (5 bases). CDR3 size: 15 residues. Between the trimmed V and J ends, which lost 0 bases and 4 bases, there was a span of 10 bases. Looked up from germline, CDR1 is SGDLS and CDR2 is YYNGEE. The CDR3 loop is CASSVGRSSTGELFF. DNA of the CDR3: TGTGCCAGCAGCGTAGGGAGGAGCAGCACCGGGGAGCTGTTTTTT.